These T cell receptor beta chains were read from a single sample in a study of shared clonotypes between healthy human individuals. Sequencing used immunoSEQ multiplex PCR; TCRdb keeps in-frame clones, though not all of them. The sample includes 490,000 or so clones, roughly four fifths of them seen just once. Input material: PBMCs. These receptors all stem from a woman in her thirties or forties in good health. Some clones in this sample may be carry-over from other donors' samples. CDR3s include the opening cysteine and the closing phenylalanine or tryptophan. The order of the fields is D gene, CDR3 length, clone size, V gene, J gene, CDR3 DNA, CDR3 protein. A D gene is named only where the DNA matches it firmly. A row's size may be missing; if present it is once, few, many or a size class.

>-|16|-|TRBV28|TRBJ1-1
TGTGCCAGCAGTTTTGGTTCGGGACGATTGAACACTGAAGCTTTCTTT
CASSFGSGRLNTEAFF
>-|16|few|TRBV4-1|TRBJ2-1
TGCGCCAGCAGCCCGGCGCGGGGTCAAGCCTACAATGAGCAGTTCTTC
CASSPARGQAYNEQFF
>-|14|-|TRBV6-5|TRBJ1-1
TGTGCCAGCAGTTACTCGACGGTTGGGAGGGAAGCTTTCTTT
CASSYSTVGREAFF
>TRBD2|17|-|TRBV9|TRBJ2-2
TGTGCCAGCAGCGTAGACCCGCGGACTAGCGATGCCGGGGAGCTGTTTTTT
CASSVDPRTSDAGELFF
>-|16|-|TRBV7-3|TRBJ2-5
TGTGCCAGCAGCATGCTGACTAATCACCGCGAAGAGACCCAGTACTTC
CASSMLTNHREETQYF
>-|13|-|TRBV4-2|TRBJ1-2
TGTGCCAGCAGCCAAGAAGTCGGCTATGGCTACACCTTC
CASSQEVGYGYTF
>TRBD1|19|-|TRBV27|TRBJ2-7
TGTGCCAGCAGTAGGTTTAGGAGACAGGGGGCGTCTATTATCCACGAGCAGTACTTC
CASSRFRRQGASIIHEQYF
>-|13|-|TRBV28|TRBJ2-1
TGTGCCAGCAGTTTAAAAGCCAGTCCTGAGCAGTTCTTC
CASSLKASPEQFF
>TRBD2|15|-|TRBV18|TRBJ2-2
TGTGCCAGCTCACCACGGTCTAGCGGGACCGGGGAGCTGTTTTTT
CASSPRSSGTGELFF
>-|15|-|TRBV2|TRBJ2-2
TGTGCCAGCAGTGCGGTGGCAGGGGAGACCGGGGAGCTGTTTTTT
CASSAVAGETGELFF
>TRBD1|15|-|TRBV2|TRBJ2-3
TGTGCCAGCAGTGGACAGGGTATAAGCACAGATACGCAGTATTTT
CASSGQGISTDTQYF
>-|16|few|TRBV9|TRBJ2-3
TGTGCCAGCAGCGCCTCGATCTTGGGATACACAGATACGCAGTATTTT
CASSASILGYTDTQYF
>-|17|-|TRBV14|TRBJ2-2
TGTGCCAGCAGCCAATCCCCGGGACTGACGAACACCGGGGAGCTGTTTTTT
CASSQSPGLTNTGELFF
>-|13|few|TRBV7-9|TRBJ1-2
TGTGCCAGCAGCTACGGACAGTCCTATGGCTACACCTTC
CASSYGQSYGYTF
>-|15|-|TRBV2|TRBJ2-3
TGTGCCAGCACTGGACAGATCCTCCCCACAGATACGCAGTATTTT
CASTGQILPTDTQYF